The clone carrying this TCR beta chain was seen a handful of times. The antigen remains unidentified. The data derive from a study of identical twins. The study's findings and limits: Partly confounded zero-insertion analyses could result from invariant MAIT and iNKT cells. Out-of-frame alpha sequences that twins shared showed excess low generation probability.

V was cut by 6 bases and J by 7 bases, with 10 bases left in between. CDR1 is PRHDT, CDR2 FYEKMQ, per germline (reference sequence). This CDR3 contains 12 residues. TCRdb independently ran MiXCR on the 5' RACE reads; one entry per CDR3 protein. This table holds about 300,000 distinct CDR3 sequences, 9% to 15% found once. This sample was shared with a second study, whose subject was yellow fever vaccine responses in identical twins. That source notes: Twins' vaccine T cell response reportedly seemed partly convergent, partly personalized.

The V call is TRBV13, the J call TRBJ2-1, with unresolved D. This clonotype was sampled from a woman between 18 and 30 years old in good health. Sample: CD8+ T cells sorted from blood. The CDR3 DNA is TGTGCCAGCAGTTCGGCCCGGAATGAGCAGTTCTTC. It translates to CASSSARNEQFF.